This TCR beta chain was observed in a study of PD-L1 blockade in urothelial cancer. Turning to the study itself: When patients started atezolizumab around 2014, it was given at 1,200 mg intravenously every 3 weeks. Patients' prior chemotherapy regimens numbered 0 to 3.

This CDR3 is built from 13 residues. Trimming stripped 2 bases from V and 6 bases from J, with 9 bases between. Germline assignment: CDR1 MGHDK and CDR2 SYGVNS. Using immunoSEQ multiplex PCR, the repertoire was profiled, and TCRdb retains in-frame clones only, with some absent. This sample yields approximately 58,000 clones, of which about 80% are seen a single time; roughly 4.5% belongs to the top ten. Metastatic or locally advanced urothelial carcinoma was present in the patients. The rearrangement joins TRBV25-1 to TRBJ2-3, with D maybe TRBD1 (6 bases). The sample consisted of PBMCs, taken around atezolizumab (anti-PD-L1) treatment. The origin of this receptor is a man between 65 and 79 years old with urothelial cancer. In nucleotides, the CDR3 is TGTGCCAGCAGTGAAAACAGGGCGGATACGCAGTATTTT. Its protein is CASSENRADTQYF.